This entry concerns a single TCR beta chain. Its antigen is not known. This CDR3 contains 15 residues. Trimming removed 6 bases from V and 2 bases from J; junction bases left unmatched: 7. Germline values: CDR1 MNHEY, CDR2 SMNVEV (reference sequence). This entry comes from a study of radiation and T cells in renal cell carcinoma. Whole-study findings and limits: Compared with controls, irradiated tumors had more, larger dominant CDR3 motifs. Irradiated tumors had higher TCR clonality than control tumors.

Treatment reported: treatment-naive control, cytoreductive nephrectomy. Treatment-naive patients without radiation supplied the control tumors at nephrectomy. The patient's renal cell carcinoma had clear cell pathology. Assay used: immunoSEQ multiplex PCR; TCRdb lists only in-frame clones, some missing. This table holds some 16,000 clones, 55% to 75% found once. Sequencing used tumor tissue, obtained from a patient whose treatment was nephrectomy without radiotherapy. This clonotype was obtained from a man aged 35-49 years with renal cell carcinoma. This chain joins TRBV27 and TRBJ1-2; 9 nucleotides line up with TRBD1. The CDR3 loop is CASSLLGQGNYGYTF. The CDR3 region has the DNA TGTGCCAGCAGCCTTTTGGGACAGGGAAACTATGGCTACACCTTC.